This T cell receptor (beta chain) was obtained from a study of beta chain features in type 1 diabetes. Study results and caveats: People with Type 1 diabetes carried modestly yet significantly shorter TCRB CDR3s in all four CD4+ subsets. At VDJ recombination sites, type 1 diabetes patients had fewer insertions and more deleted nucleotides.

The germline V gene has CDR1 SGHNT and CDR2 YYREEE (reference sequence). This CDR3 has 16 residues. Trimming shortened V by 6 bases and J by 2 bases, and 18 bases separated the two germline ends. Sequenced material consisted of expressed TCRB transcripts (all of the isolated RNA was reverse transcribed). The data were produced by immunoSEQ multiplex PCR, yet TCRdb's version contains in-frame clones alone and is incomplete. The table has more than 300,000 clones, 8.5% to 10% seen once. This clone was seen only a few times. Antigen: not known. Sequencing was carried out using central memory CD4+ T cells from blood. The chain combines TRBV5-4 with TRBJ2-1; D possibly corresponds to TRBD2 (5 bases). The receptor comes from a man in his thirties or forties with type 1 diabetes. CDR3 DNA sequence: TGTGCCAGCACCATCCTCACTAGTAAGGCCTACAATGAGCAGTTCTTC. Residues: CASTILTSKAYNEQFF.